This TCR beta chain was identified in a study of blood T cell repertoires in COVID-19. Across the study: Sites in the United States, Italy and Spain provided acute and convalescent COVID-19 samples. PBMCs, B-cell-depleted T cells, or T cells provided the cDNA or gDNA that made up the material.

Original data processing: Scientists estimated how many nucleated cells there were by amplifying reference gene primers. The table came from immunoSEQ multiplex PCR; TCRdb's copy has only in-frame clones and leaves some out. Clone size and the V and J calls come from that table; the DNA yielded D and trimming. The sample consists of 250,000 or so clones, around 84% of them appearing once. Per germline, CDR1 KGHDR and CDR2 SFDVKD. V trimming: 3 bases; J trimming: 6 bases; junction bases outside the gene matches: 7. The CDR3 length is 16 residues. The J gene is TRBJ2-5, the V gene TRBV24-1; 12 bases agree with TRBD1. The sample was peripheral blood. This clonotype was obtained from a young woman with acute or convalescent COVID-19. The CDR3 region has the DNA TGTGCCACCAGTGATGCCGGGACAGGGGGCTCGAAGACCCAGTACTTC. Protein product: CATSDAGTGGSKTQYF.